The clone carrying this T cell receptor (beta chain) came up a few times. A read error may explain this, as a much larger clone is one base away. The data are from a study of tumor and adjacent non-tumor tissue in lung cancer. Study-wide background: There were around 11 adenocarcinoma, a couple of squamous cell carcinoma and 1 small cell lung cancer cases.

RNA was extracted from bulk tissue without any cell sorting. Germline assignment: CDR1 SQVTM and CDR2 ANQGSEA. The V and J ends lost 7 bases and 4 bases respectively, with 16 bases between them. CDR3 length: 13 residues. A modified ARM-PCR protocol with three rounds of nested PCR amplified TCRbeta. TCRdb re-analysed the multiplex PCR reads in MiXCR, keeping a single row per CDR3 protein. Of under 150,000 distinct CDR3 sequences listed, around 66% are singletons. This rearrangement joins TRBV29-1 to TRBJ1-2; no clear D gene. Sequencing used lung tumor tissue. The origin of this receptor is a man in his 60s with small cell lung cancer. The CDR3 loop reads CSAPSNTTYGYTF. The CDR3, as DNA: TGCAGCGCCCCCTCGAACACCACCTATGGCTACACCTTC.